This T cell receptor (beta chain) was recovered during a study of blood T cell repertoires in COVID-19. The V gene end was trimmed by 3 bases and the J gene end by 3 bases; junction bases not matched to a gene: 15. Germline lookup yields CDR1 SGHRS and CDR2 YFSETQ. The length of the CDR3 is 18 residues. Sequencing used immunoSEQ multiplex PCR; TCRdb keeps in-frame clones, though not all of them. The sample yields tens of thousands of clones, approximately 85% seen once. Sequenced: peripheral blood. The chain employs TRBV5-1 and TRBJ2-1, with 7 positions matching TRBD1. This receptor was identified in a human donor in a cohort sampled during active COVID-19. CDR3 loop: CASSSTFSSGGNYNEQFF. Written as DNA, the CDR3 is TGCGCCAGCAGCTCTACCTTCTCTTCAGGGGGAAACTACAATGAGCAGTTCTTC.